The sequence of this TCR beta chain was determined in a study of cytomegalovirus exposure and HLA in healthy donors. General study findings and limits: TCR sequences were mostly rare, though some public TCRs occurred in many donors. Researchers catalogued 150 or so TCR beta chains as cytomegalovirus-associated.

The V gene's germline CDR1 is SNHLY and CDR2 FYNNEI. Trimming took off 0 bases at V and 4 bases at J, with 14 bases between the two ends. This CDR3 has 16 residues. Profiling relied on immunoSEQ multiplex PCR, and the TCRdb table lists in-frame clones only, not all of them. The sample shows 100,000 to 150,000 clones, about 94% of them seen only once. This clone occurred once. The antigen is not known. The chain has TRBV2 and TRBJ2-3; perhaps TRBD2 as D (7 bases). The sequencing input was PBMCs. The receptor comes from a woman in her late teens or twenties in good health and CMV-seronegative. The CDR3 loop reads CASSEAGGAGPDTQYF. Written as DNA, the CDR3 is TGTGCCAGCAGTGAAGCGGGGGGGGCGGGTCCAGATACGCAGTATTTT.